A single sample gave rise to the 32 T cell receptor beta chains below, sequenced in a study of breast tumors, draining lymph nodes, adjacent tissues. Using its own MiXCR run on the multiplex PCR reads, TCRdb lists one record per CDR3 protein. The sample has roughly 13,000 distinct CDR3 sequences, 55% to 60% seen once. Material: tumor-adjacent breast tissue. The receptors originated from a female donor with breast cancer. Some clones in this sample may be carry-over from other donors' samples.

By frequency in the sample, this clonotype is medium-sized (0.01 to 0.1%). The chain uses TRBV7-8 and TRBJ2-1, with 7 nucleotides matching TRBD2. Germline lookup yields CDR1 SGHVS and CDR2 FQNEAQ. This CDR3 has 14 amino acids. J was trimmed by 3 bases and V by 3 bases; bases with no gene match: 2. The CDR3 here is CASSFLAVYNEQFF. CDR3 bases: TGTGCCAGCAGCTTCCTAGCGGTCTACAATGAGCAGTTCTTC.

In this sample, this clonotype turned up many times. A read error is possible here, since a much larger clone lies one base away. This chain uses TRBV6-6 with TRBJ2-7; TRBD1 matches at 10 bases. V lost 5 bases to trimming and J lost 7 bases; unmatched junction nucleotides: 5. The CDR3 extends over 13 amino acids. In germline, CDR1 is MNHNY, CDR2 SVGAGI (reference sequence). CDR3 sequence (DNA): TGTGCCAGCAGTCGGGGGACAGGGGTGGAGCAGTACTTC. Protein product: CASSRGTGVEQYF.

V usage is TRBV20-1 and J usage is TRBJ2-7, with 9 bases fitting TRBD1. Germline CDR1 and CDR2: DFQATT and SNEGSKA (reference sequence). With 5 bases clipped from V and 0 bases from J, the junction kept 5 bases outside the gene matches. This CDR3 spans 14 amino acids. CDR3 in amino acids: CSAVRDRVSYEQYF. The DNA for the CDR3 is TGCAGTGCTGTCCGGGACAGGGTCTCCTACGAGCAGTACTTC.

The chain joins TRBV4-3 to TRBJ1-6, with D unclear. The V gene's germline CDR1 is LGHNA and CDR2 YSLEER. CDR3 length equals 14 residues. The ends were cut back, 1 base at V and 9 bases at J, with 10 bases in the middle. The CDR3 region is CASSQVIAGSPLHF. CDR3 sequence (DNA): TGCGCCAGCAGCCAAGTAATAGCCGGTTCACCCCTCCACTTT.

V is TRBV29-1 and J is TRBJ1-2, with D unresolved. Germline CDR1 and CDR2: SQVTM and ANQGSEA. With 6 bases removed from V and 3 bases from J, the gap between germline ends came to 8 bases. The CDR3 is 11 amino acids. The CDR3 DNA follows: TGCAGCGTCTTGGAGGACTATGGCTACACCTTC. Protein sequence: CSVLEDYGYTF.

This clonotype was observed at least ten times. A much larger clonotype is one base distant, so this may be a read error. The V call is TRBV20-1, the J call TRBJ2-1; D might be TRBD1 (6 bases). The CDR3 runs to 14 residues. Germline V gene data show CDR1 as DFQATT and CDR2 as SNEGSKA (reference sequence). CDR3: CSASLWGRYTEQFF. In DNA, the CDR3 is TGCAGTGCTAGTCTCTGGGGGCGGTACACTGAGCAGTTCTTC.

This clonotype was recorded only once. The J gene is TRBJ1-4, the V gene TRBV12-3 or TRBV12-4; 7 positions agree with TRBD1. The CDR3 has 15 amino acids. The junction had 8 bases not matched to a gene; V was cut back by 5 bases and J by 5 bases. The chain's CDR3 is CASSGAGTENEKLFF. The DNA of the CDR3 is TGTGCCAGCAGTGGGGCCGGGACAGAAAATGAAAAACTGTTTTTT.

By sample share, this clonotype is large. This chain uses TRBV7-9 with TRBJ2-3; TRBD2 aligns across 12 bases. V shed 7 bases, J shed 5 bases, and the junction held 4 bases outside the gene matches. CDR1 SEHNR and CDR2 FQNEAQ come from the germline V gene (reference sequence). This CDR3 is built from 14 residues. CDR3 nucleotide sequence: TGTGCCAGCACCACTAGCGGGAGGAGAGATACGCAGTATTTT. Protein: CASTTSGRRDTQYF.

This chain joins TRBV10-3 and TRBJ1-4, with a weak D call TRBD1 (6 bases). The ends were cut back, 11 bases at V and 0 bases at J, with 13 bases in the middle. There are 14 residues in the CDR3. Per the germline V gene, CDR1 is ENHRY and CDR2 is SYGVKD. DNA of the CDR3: TGTGCCTCAGGACAGTATGCAACTAATGAAAAACTGTTTTTT. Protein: CASGQYATNEKLFF.

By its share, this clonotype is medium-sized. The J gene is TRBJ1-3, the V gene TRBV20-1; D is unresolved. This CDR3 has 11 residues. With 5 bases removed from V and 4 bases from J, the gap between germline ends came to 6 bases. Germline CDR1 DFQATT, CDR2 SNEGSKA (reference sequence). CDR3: CSAFGGNTIYF. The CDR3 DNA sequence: TGCAGTGCTTTCGGAGGAAACACCATATATTTT.

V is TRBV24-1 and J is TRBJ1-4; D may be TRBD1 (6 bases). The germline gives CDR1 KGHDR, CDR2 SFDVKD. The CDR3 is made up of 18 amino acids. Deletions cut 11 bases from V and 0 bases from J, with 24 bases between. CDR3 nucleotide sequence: TGTGCCAGCTCGGATCGACAGGCTTCCTTTGCAACTAATGAAAAACTGTTTTTT. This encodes CASSDRQASFATNEKLFF.

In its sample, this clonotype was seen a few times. The CDR3: CSARGADQETQYF. In DNA form, the CDR3 reads TGCAGTGCTAGAGGCGCGGACCAAGAGACCCAGTACTTC. The genes are TRBV20-1 and TRBJ2-5; no reliable D call. Trimming removed 1 base from V and 0 bases from J, with 6 bases in between. Germline loops: CDR1 DFQATT, CDR2 SNEGSKA (reference sequence). The CDR3 has 13 amino acids.

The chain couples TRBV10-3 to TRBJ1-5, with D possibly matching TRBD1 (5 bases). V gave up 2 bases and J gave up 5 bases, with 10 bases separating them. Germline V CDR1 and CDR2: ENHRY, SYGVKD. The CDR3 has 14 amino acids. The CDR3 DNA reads TGTGCCATCAGTGAGGCGGGGGGAGATCAGCCCCAGCATTTT. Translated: CAISEAGGDQPQHF.

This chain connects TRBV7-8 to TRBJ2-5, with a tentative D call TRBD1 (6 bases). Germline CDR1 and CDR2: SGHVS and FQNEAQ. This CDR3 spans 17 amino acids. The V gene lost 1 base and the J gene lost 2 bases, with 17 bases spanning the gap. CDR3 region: CASSLDLPGHQQETQYF. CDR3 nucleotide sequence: TGTGCCAGCAGCTTAGACTTGCCGGGACATCAACAAGAGACCCAGTACTTC.

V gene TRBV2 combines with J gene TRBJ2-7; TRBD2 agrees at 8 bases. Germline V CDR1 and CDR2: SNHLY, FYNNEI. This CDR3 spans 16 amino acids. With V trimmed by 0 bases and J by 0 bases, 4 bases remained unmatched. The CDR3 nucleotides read TGTGCCAGCAGTGAAGCGCTTCTAGCGGGCTCCTACGAGCAGTACTTC. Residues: CASSEALLAGSYEQYF.

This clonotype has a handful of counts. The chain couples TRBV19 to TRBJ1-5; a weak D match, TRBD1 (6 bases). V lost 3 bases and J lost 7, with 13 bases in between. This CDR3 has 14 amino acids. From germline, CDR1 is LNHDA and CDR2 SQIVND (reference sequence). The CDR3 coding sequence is TGTGCCAGTAGTATGGGGGCGTTTGGGCAGCCCCAGCATTTT. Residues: CASSMGAFGQPQHF. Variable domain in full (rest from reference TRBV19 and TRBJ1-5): DGGITQSPKYLFRKEGQNVTLSCEQNLNHDAMYWYRQDPGQGLRLIYYSQIVNDFQKGDIAEGYSVSREKKESFPLTVTSAQKNPTAFYLCASSMGAFGQPQHFGDGTRLSIL.

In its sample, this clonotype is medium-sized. Here the CDR3 DNA reads TGCAGCGTTGAGGGACGGCCTAGCGGCACAGATACGCAGTATTTT. Translation gives CSVEGRPSGTDTQYF. This chain uses TRBV29-1 with TRBJ2-3; tentatively, D is TRBD2 (6 bases). Germline V gene data show CDR1 as SQVTM and CDR2 as ANQGSEA. V lost 3 bases and J 1 base, leaving 14 bases between the germline ends. The CDR3 sequence is 15 residues long.

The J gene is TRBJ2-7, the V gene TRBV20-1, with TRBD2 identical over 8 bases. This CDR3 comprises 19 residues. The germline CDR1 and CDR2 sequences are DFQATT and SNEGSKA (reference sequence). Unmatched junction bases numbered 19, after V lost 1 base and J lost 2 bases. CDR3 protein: CSARGIGREARVSTYEQYF. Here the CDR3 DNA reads TGCAGTGCTAGAGGGATAGGGCGGGAGGCCCGCGTCTCAACCTACGAGCAGTACTTC.

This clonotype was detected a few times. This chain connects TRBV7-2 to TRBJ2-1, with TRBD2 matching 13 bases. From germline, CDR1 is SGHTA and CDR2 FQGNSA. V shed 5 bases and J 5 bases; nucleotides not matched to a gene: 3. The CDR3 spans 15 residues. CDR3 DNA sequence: TGTGCCAGCAGCCTGACTAGCGGGAGGAACAATGAGCAGTTCTTC. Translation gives CASSLTSGRNNEQFF.

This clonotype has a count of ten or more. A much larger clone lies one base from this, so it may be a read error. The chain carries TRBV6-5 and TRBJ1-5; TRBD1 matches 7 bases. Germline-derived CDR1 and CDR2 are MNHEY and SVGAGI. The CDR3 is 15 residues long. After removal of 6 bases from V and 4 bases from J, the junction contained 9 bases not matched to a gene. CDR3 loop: CASRRGDSLNQPQHF. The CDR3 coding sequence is TGTGCCAGCAGGCGGGGGGACAGCTTAAATCAGCCCCAGCATTTT.

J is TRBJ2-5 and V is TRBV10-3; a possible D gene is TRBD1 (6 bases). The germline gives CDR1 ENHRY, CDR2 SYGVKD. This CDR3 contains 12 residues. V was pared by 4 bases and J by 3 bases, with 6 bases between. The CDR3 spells CAISGTEETQYF. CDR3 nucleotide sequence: TGTGCCATCAGTGGGACAGAAGAGACCCAGTACTTC.

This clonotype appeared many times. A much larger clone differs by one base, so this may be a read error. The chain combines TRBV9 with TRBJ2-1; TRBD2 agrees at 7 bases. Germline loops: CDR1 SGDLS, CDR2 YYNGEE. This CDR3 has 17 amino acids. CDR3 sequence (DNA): TGTGCCAGCAGCGAGCGGGACTGGGGCGGGTCCTACACTGAGCAGTTCTTC. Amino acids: CASSERDWGGSYTEQFF. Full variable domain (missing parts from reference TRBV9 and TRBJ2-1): DSGVTQTPKHLITATGQRVTLRCSPRSGDLSVYWYQQSLDQGLQFLIQYYNGEERAKGNILERFSAQQFPDLHSELNLSSLELGDSALYFCASSERDWGGSYTEQFFGPGTRLTVL.

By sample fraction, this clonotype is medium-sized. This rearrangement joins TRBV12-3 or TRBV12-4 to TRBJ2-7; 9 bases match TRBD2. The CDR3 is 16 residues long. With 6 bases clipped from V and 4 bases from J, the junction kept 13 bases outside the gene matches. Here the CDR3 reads CASSPGSASGKYEQYF. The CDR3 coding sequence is TGTGCCAGCAGCCCCGGGTCGGCTAGCGGGAAGTACGAGCAGTACTTC.

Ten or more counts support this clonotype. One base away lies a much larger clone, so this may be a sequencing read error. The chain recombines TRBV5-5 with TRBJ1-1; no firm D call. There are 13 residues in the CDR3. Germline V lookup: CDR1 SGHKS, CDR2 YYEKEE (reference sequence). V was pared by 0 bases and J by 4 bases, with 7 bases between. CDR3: CASSLDVTTEAFF. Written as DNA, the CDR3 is TGTGCCAGCAGCTTGGACGTGACCACTGAAGCTTTCTTT.

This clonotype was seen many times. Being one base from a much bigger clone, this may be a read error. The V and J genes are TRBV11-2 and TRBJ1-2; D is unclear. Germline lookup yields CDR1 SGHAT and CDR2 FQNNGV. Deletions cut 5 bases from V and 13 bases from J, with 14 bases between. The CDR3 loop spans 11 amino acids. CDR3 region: CASSLTSDSTF. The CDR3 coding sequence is TGTGCCAGCAGCCTTACATCAGACTCCACCTTC.

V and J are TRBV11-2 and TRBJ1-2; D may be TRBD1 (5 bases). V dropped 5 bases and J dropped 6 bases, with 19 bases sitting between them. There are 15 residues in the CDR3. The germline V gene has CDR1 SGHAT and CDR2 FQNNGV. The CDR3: CASSTNRFPVDGYTF. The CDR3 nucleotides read TGTGCCAGCAGCACCAACAGGTTCCCGGTTGATGGCTACACCTTC. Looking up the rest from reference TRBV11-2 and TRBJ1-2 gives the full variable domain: EAGVAQSPRYKIIEKRQSVAFWCNPISGHATLYWYQQILGQGPKLLIQFQNNGVVDDSQLPKDRFSAERLKGVDSTLKIQPAKLEDSAVYLCASSTNRFPVDGYTFGSGTRLTVV.

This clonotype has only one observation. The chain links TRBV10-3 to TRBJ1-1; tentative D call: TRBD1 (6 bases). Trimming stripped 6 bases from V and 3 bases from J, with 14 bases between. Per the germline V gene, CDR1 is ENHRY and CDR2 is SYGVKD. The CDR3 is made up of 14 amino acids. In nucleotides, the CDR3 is TGTGCCATCAGATCCAGGGGAGGCGACACTGAAGCTTTCTTT. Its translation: CAIRSRGGDTEAFF.

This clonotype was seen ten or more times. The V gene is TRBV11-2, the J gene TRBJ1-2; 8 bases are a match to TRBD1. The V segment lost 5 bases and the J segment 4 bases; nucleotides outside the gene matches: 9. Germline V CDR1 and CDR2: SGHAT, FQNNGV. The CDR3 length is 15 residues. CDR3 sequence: CASSPGTGETYGYTF. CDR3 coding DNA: TGTGCCAGCAGCCCAGGGACAGGAGAAACCTATGGCTACACCTTC.

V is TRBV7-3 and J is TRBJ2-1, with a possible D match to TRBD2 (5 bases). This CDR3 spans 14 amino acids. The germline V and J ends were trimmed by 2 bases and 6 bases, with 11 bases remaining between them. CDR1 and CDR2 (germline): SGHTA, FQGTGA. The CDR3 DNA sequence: TGTGCCAGCAGCTTACTGGCTAGCAGCAATGAGCAGTTCTTC. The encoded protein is CASSLLASSNEQFF.

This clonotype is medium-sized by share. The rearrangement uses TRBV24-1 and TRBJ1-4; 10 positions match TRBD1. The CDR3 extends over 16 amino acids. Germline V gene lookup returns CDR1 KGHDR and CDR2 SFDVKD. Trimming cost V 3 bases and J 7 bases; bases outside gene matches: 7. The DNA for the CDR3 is TGTGCCACCAGTGATACGCGACAGGGGGCAAGTGAAAAACTGTTTTTT. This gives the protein CATSDTRQGASEKLFF.

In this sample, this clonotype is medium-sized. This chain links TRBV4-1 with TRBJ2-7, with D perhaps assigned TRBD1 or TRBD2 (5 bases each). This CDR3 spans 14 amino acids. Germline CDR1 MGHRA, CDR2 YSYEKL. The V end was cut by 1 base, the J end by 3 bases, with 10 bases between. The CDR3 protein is CASSQVGGDYEQYF. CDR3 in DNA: TGCGCCAGCAGCCAAGTTGGGGGAGACTACGAGCAGTACTTC.

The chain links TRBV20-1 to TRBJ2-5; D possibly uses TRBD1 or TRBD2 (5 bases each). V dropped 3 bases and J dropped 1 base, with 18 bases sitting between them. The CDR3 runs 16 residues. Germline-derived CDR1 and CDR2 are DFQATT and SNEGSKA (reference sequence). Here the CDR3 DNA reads TGCAGTGCTAGCGCCGACAGCGACTACATCCAAGAGACCCAGTACTTC. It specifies CSASADSDYIQETQYF.